The 10 T cell receptor beta chains reported below all come from one sample, sequenced in a study of shared clonotypes between healthy human individuals. Clones were sequenced by immunoSEQ multiplex PCR, and TCRdb holds only the in-frame ones, with some missing. The table includes about a million clones, roughly 75% detected once. The sequencing sample was made of memory CD4+ T cells sorted from blood. Subset of the sample: CD45RA-negative fraction. These receptors all come from a man aged 18 to 30 in good health.

This clone was counted between two and nine times. V and J are TRBV4-3 and TRBJ2-6; D ambiguous. Germline V gene sequence: CDR1 LGHNA, CDR2 YSLEER. The CDR3 consists of 17 residues. Trimming left V 0 bases short and J 4 bases short, with 13 bases between. The CDR3 DNA reads as TGCGCCAGCAGCCAAGATTCGTCCTTATGGGGGGCCAACGTCCTGACTTTC. Translating gives CASSQDSSLWGANVLTF.

The chain carries TRBV6-6 and TRBJ1-5; D is uncertain. Per the germline V gene, CDR1 is MNHNY and CDR2 is SVGAGI (reference sequence). The CDR3 runs 13 residues. V lost 0 bases to trimming and J lost 6 bases, with 6 bases between them. The CDR3 sequence is CASSYSTGQPQHF. DNA of the CDR3: TGTGCCAGCAGTTACTCGACGGGTCAGCCCCAGCATTTT.

This clone was detected once. The CDR3, as DNA: TGTGCCAGCATTCAAACAGGGTCGGTGACTGAAGCTTTCTTT. Its translation is CASIQTGSVTEAFF. The chain has TRBV6-1 and TRBJ1-1; D perhaps matches TRBD1 (6 bases). The germline V and J ends were trimmed by 7 bases and 5 bases, with 17 bases remaining between them. Germline CDR1 reads MNHNS; CDR2 reads SASEGT. The CDR3 has 14 amino acids.

The CDR3 DNA is TGTGCCAGCAGTAAAGACAGGGGCGAGCAGTACTTC. This codes for CASSKDRGEQYF. V gene TRBV14 combines with J gene TRBJ2-7; 8 bases fit TRBD1. Germline values: CDR1 SGHDN, CDR2 FVKESK. V lost 6 bases and J lost 6; bases outside the gene matches: 4. The CDR3 is 12 amino acids.

This clone was seen more than once but under ten times. V usage is TRBV2 and J usage is TRBJ1-6; D not certain. Germline V gene lookup returns CDR1 SNHLY and CDR2 FYNNEI. This CDR3 region has 14 residues. The V and J ends lost 9 bases and 6 bases respectively, with 15 bases between them. CDR3 DNA: TGTGCCAGTAGTCCTGGGGTGGGTAATTCACCCCTCCACTTT. Encoded protein: CASSPGVGNSPLHF.

On this clone itself: Different DNA sequences within this sample yield the same CDR3. The V gene is TRBV19, the J gene TRBJ2-3; no clear D gene. Trimming shortened V by 1 base and J by 5 bases, and 1 base separated the two germline ends. Germline-derived CDR1 and CDR2 are LNHDA and SQIVND (reference sequence). The CDR3 sequence is 11 residues long. The CDR3 loop is CASSIGDTQYF. The DNA of the CDR3 is TGTGCCAGTAGTATAGGAGATACGCAGTATTTT.

The CDR3 region has the DNA TGTGCCAGCAGCGCCGGGACAGCCAACAATCAGCCCCAGCATTTT. This sequence encodes CASSAGTANNQPQHF. The chain carries TRBV9 and TRBJ1-5, with TRBD1 identical over 7 bases. The CDR3 spans 15 residues. Trimming at V came to 3 bases and at J to 3 bases, leaving 6 bases not matched to a gene. Germline V gene sequence: CDR1 SGDLS, CDR2 YYNGEE. Together with reference TRBV9 and TRBJ1-5, the CDR3 gives the full variable domain: DSGVTQTPKHLITATGQRVTLRCSPRSGDLSVYWYQQSLDQGLQFLIQYYNGEERAKGNILERFSAQQFPDLHSELNLSSLELGDSALYFCASSAGTANNQPQHFGDGTRLSIL.

This rearrangement joins TRBV7-2 to TRBJ2-3, with TRBD2 matching over 8 bases. The germline V gene encodes CDR1 SGHTA and CDR2 FQGNSA. V lost 4 bases, J lost 4 bases, and 4 bases stayed unmatched. The CDR3 sequence is 14 residues long. The CDR3 region is CASSSRAGADTQYF. Written as DNA, the CDR3 is TGTGCCAGCAGCTCACGAGCGGGGGCAGATACGCAGTATTTT.

J is TRBJ1-2 and V is TRBV28; D is unclear. This CDR3 is 15 amino acids long. CDR1 and CDR2 from the germline V gene are MDHEN and SYDVKM. The V and J ends lost 2 bases and 6 bases respectively, with 16 bases between them. The CDR3, as DNA: TGTGCCAGCAGTTTACAGGCGGGGAGATTGAATGGCTACACCTTC. It translates to CASSLQAGRLNGYTF.

V usage is TRBV7-8 and J usage is TRBJ1-1, with 8 bases identical to TRBD1. The germline V gene encodes CDR1 SGHVS and CDR2 FQNEAQ. V was pared by 5 bases and J by 6 bases, with 11 bases of the junction left unmatched. The CDR3 covers 15 residues. This chain's CDR3 is CASSPRGTGLAEAFF. CDR3 sequence (DNA): TGTGCCAGCAGCCCTAGGGGGACAGGCCTTGCTGAAGCTTTCTTT.